The clone carrying this TCR beta chain has a count of ten or more. The antigen is unknown. The data are from a study of T cell repertoires in cytomegalovirus infection. Study overall: Evidence of both CMV infection and a matching HLA type came from public TCR beta signatures.

TCRdb re-called the reads through MiXCR, storing one row per CDR3 protein. The top ten clones hold 15% to 20% of a sample with under 350,000 distinct CDR3 sequences, less than 25% of them seen once. Study-wide points: Accumulated public TCR beta family frequency recognized individuals carrying CMV together with the relevant HLA. CMV-specific TCR beta clonotypes restricted by HLA-C dominated the ex vivo response.

This specimen consisted of cultured PBMCs, obtained from culture after CMV antigen stimulation. The sequence came from a human donor in good health (CMV status not recorded). Some clones in this sample may be carry-over from other donors' samples.

The CDR3 DNA reads TGTGCCAGCAGCCCCGGCCTCCTGGGCAACAATGAGCAGTTCTTC. Protein: CASSPGLLGNNEQFF. The genes are TRBV7-2 and TRBJ2-1; D is ambiguous. The germline V and J ends were trimmed by 5 bases and 5 bases, with 16 bases remaining between them. CDR3 length: 15 residues. Germline V gene sequence: CDR1 SGHTA, CDR2 FQGNSA.